Below are 4 T cell receptor beta chains sequenced from a single sample in a study of blood T cell repertoires in COVID-19. Produced via immunoSEQ multiplex PCR; TCRdb's table is partial and in-frame only. The top ten clones hold about 4.5% of a sample with just over 150,000 clones, approximately 92% of them seen once. What was sequenced was peripheral blood. The receptor set was obtained from a woman between 50 and 59 years old with acute or convalescent COVID-19.

The V and J genes are TRBV10-3 and TRBJ2-6; 7 positions match TRBD1. CDR3 size: 18 residues. V shed 4 bases, J shed 0 bases, and the junction held 9 bases outside the gene matches. Per germline, CDR1 ENHRY and CDR2 SYGVKD. CDR3 region: CAISAMPGQSSGANVLTF. The CDR3 DNA reads as TGTGCCATCAGTGCAATGCCGGGACAGAGCTCTGGGGCCAACGTCCTGACTTTC.

This rearrangement joins TRBV7-2 to TRBJ2-1, with 11 bases aligning to TRBD2. Trimming removed 2 bases from V and 9 bases from J; junction bases left unmatched: 9. The CDR3 extends over 16 amino acids. Germline CDR1 and CDR2: SGHTA and FQGNSA. CDR3 amino acids: CASSLQIAGGTGEQFF. As DNA, the CDR3 is TGTGCCAGCAGCTTACAAATAGCGGGAGGGACGGGTGAGCAGTTCTTC.

V gene TRBV2 combines with J gene TRBJ1-6; weak D call: TRBD1 (5 bases). The length of the CDR3 is 12 residues. Germline values: CDR1 SNHLY, CDR2 FYNNEI. V was shortened by 10 bases and J by 9 bases, with 13 bases between the two germline ends. CDR3 nucleotide sequence: TGTGCCACCACCGAAGGGGTTTCACCCCTCCACTTT. Encoded protein: CATTEGVSPLHF.

This chain connects TRBV18 to TRBJ1-2, with TRBD1 matching over 12 bases. CDR3 size: 15 residues. The J segment lost 8 bases and the V segment lost 2 bases, leaving 6 bases of the junction unmatched. Germline V gene data show CDR1 as KGHSH and CDR2 as LQKENI. Written as DNA, the CDR3 is TGTGCCAGCTCACCAGGGACAGGGGGCATTTGGGGCTACACCTTC. This codes for CASSPGTGGIWGYTF.